This TCR beta chain comes out of a study of blood T cell repertoires in COVID-19 (dated by TCRdb to about 2020). A note on the overall study: Samples covering the acute and convalescent phases of COVID-19 were provided by collaborators in the United States, Italy and Spain. The prospective study material was composed of cDNA or gDNA derived from T cells, B-cell-depleted T cells, or PBMCs. Deeply sampled blood TCRbeta repertoires from subjects exposed to, actively infected with, or recovered from COVID-19 were included in the dataset. A freely available public database, intended as a resource for researchers studying the immune response to SARS-CoV-2, is where the repertoires were released. The samples were drawn from two sources: the first 160 participants of the ongoing ImmuneRACE study, and 950 to 1,500 subjects contributed by 6 global collaborators. Sample metadata almost always included a de-identified subject ID, COVID-19 status, age in years and sex. HLA class I and class II types, where available, came from metadata supplied by the sample provider rather than from assay-based typing.

Overall study results and their limits: The quantity of clinical and demographic metadata differed by source and by participant and was supplied without curation.

In regard to this clone: The target of this receptor is not known. No much larger clone exists at a distance of one base, and base qualities are not known.

Whole blood was collected in K2EDTA tubes by collaborating institutions according to the institutions' own protocols. For TCRbeta analysis, collaborators shipped samples as frozen whole blood, isolated PBMCs, or DNA extracted from either of those sample types. The immunoSEQ Assay, a bias-controlled multiplex PCR, was used to amplify TCRbeta CDR3 regions from genomic DNA. The paper's processing steps were these. The number of nucleated cells in each sample was estimated from the amplification of reference gene primers within the assay. To quantify the absolute abundance of each unique TCRbeta CDR3 rearrangement, sequence reads were collapsed and filtered. For each sample, productive Simpson clonality was calculated by taking the square root of Simpson's diversity index across productive rearrangements. The immuneACCESS repertoire file appears here via TCRdb, limited to in-frame rearrangements. These files lack a portion of the clones; in checked studies, under half of the deficit traces to unresolved V genes, and the cause of the others is not known. D and trimming were read from the DNA, whereas the V and J calls and clone size are those reported in that table. In this sample the table shows about 270,000 clones, approximately 85% of which occur a single time. Together, the top ten hold about an eighth of the sample.

V is cut by 9 bases and J by 2 bases, and the space between the germline ends is 10 bases. The CDR3 has 12 amino acids, counting the end cysteine and phenylalanine. The only DNA kept is the CDR3, 36 bases in frame from the first base. Looking up the germline V gene yields CDR1 ENHRY and CDR2 SYGVKD. This sequence was found in a human donor in a cohort sampled during active COVID-19. The rearranged chain carries TRBV10-3 and TRBJ1-2; TRBD1 is perhaps the D gene, given 6 matching bases. Specimen: peripheral blood. CDR3 loop: CAIGQGNYGYTF. The DNA sequence is as follows: TGTGCCATAGGGCAGGGGAACTATGGCTACACCTTC.